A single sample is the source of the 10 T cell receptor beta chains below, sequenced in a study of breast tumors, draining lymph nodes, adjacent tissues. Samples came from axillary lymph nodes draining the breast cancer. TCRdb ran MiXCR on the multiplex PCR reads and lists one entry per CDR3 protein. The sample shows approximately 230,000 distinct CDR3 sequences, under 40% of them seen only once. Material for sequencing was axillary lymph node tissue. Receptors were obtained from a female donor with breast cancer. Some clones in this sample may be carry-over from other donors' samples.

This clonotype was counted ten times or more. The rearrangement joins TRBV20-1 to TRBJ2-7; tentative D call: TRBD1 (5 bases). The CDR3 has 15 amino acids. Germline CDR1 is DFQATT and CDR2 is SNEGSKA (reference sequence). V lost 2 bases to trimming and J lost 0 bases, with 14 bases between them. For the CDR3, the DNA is TGCAGTGCTAGACCACACACCAGGGCCTCCTACGAGCAGTACTTC. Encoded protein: CSARPHTRASYEQYF.

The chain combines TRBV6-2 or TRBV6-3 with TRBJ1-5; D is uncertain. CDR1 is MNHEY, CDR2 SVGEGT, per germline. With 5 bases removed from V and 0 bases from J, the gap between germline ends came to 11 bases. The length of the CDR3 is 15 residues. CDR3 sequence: CASSHVQISNQPQHF. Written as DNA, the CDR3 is TGTGCCAGCAGTCACGTCCAGATTAGCAATCAGCCCCAGCATTTT.

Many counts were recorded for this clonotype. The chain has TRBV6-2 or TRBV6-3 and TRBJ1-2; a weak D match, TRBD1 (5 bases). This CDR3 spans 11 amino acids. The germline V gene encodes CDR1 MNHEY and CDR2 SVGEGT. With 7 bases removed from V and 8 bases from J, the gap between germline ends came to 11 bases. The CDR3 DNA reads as TGTGCCAGCACGGGGGTGAGAGGCTACACCTTC. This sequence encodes CASTGVRGYTF.

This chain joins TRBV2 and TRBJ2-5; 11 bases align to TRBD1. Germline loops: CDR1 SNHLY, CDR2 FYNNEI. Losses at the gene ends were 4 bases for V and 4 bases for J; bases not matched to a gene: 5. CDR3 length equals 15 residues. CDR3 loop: CASSGDRGARETQYF. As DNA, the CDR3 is TGTGCCAGCAGTGGGGACAGGGGGGCGCGAGAGACCCAGTACTTC.

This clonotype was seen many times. The CDR3 is CARGFVVEQFF. The CDR3 DNA reads TGTGCCCGAGGATTCGTTGTTGAGCAGTTCTTC. The chain uses TRBV25-1 and TRBJ2-1; no clear D gene. The CDR3 totals 11 residues. Per the germline V gene, CDR1 is MGHDK and CDR2 is SYGVNS. V lost 11 bases to trimming and J lost 9 bases, with 14 bases between them.

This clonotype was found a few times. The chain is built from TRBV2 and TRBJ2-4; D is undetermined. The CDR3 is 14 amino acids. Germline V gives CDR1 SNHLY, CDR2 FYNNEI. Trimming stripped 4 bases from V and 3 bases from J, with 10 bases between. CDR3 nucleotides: TGTGCCAGCAGTGTAGCACAGAACAAAAACATTCAGTACTTC. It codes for CASSVAQNKNIQYF.

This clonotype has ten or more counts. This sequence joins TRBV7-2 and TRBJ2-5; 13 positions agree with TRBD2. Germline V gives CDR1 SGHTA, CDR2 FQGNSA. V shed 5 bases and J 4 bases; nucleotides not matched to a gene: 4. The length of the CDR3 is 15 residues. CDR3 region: CASSLGTSGIETQYF. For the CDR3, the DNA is TGTGCCAGCAGCCTAGGGACTAGCGGGATAGAGACCCAGTACTTC.

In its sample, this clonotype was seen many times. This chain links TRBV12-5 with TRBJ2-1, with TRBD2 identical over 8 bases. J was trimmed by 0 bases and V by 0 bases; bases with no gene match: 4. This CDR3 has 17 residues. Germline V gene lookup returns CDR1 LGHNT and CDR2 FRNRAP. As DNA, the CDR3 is TGTGCTAGTGGTTTGGTACGGGGGGGCAGCTCCTACAATGAGCAGTTCTTC. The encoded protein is CASGLVRGGSSYNEQFF. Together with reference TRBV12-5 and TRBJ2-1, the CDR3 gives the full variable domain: DARVTQTPRHKVTEMGQEVTMRCQPILGHNTVFWYRQTMMQGLELLAYFRNRAPLDDSGMPKDRFSAEMPDATLATLKIQPSEPRDSAVYFCASGLVRGGSSYNEQFFGPGTRLTVL.

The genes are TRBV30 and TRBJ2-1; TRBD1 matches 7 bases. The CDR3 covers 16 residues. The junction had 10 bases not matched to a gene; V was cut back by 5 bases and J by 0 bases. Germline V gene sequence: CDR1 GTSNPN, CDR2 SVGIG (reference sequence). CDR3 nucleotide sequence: TGTGCCTGGTGGGCTGCCGGGACAGCCTCCTACAATGAGCAGTTCTTC. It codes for CAWWAAGTASYNEQFF.

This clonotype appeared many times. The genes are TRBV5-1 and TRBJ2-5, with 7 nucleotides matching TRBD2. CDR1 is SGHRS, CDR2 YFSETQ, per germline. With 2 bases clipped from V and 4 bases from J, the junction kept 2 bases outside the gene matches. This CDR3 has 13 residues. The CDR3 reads CASSFGRGETQYF. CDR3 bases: TGCGCCAGCAGCTTTGGGAGGGGAGAGACCCAGTACTTC. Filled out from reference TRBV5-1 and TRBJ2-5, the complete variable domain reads KAGVTQTPRYLIKTRGQQVTLSCSPISGHRSVSWYQQTPGQGLQFLFEYFSETQRNKGNFPGRFSGRQFSNSRSEMNVSTLELGDSALYLCASSFGRGETQYFGPGTRLLVL.